One T cell receptor beta chain is described in this entry. This clonotype was seen a handful of times. It has no known antigen specificity. No base quality values were provided; no much bigger clone lies one nucleotide off. Naive CD8 T cell libraries were made from roughly 21,000 to 960,000 sorted cells using 10%, 30% or 50% of purified RNA. Naive CD8 T cells were FACS-sorted as CD8+CD4-CCR7+CD45RA+ on a BD FACSAria II into RLT Plus buffer. Detection sensitivity was tested by spiking Jurkat RNA equal to about eleven TCR copies' worth into samples containing about 19,000-1,000,000 naive CD8 T cells. Enrichment of CD8 T cells was done with RosetteSep CD8+ T Cell Enrichment Cocktail plus Ficoll-Paque, and ACK red cell lysis came afterward. Its CDR3 holds 15 amino acids, cysteine through phenylalanine. Of all the DNA, just the CDR3 is kept, 45 bases in frame from base 1. Clipping removes 0 bases from V and 4 bases from J, with 7 as the unmatched junction base count. CDR1 and CDR2 are read off the germline V gene (reference sequence) as DFQATT and SNEGSKA.

This specimen comes from a study of molecular identifiers for immune sequencing clone quantification (dated by TCRdb to the late 2010s). Study-wide context: For a replicate experiment, RNA from around 20,000 or 100,000 naive CD8 T cells was divided into five aliquots, of which four were sequenced. This methods study used CD8 T cells to benchmark TCR RNA copy counting and molecular-identifier clustering-based TCR repertoire sequencing (MIDCIRS).

Here is what the overall study found, with its caveats: A single cell's worth of spiked-in Jurkat TCR RNA was reported detectable even among around 970,000 naive CD8 T cells. Modeling estimated roughly 3.2 recovered TCR RNA copies per cell, compared with about 9.8 by digital PCR, which implies about 30% capture efficiency. Highly expanded clone sizes could be underestimated because identical TCR molecules may share a barcode. When barcode sub-clustering was omitted, TCR diversity was inflated by chimeric consensus sequences, with chimeras reaching as high as 47%. In CMV-specific effector cells, over 99% of molecules were held by clones above 20 RNA copies, whereas under 1% of molecules were held by such clones in naive cells. The naive libraries included spiked-in Jurkat TCR RNA (roughly eleven copies' worth), and this Jurkat TCR RNA is not part of the donor repertoire.

Receptors were amplified or captured by PCR. Sequencer: NextSeq 500. Bulk TCR libraries were prepared as previously described, using TCR primers listed in Table S5. The Qiagen AllPrep DNA/RNA kit was used to purify total RNA. Before analysis, reads from multiple sequencing runs of one library were combined. The authors' pipeline ran thus. Reads were retained only if their TCR constant sequence matched exactly, and those retained reads were trimmed to 150 nt and grouped according to their 12-nt molecular barcodes. Reads within each barcode group were sub-clustered using a 15% Levenshtein threshold, and quality-weighted consensus sequences were constructed for each RNA molecule. Non-functional sequences were filtered out, along with any lower-count sequence sitting one edit away from another sequence. On the basis of fitting two negative binomial distributions, barcode sub-clusters with fewer than 20% of the maximum read count were discarded. TCRdb redid the processing of the public reads, applying fastp at Q25 and MiXCR, and retained in-frame beta chains. For every CDR3 protein sequence, its rows merge into one entry that carries the most common genes and DNA. These V and J calls derive from TCRdb rather than the authors' analysis. Within this sample are hundreds of thousands of distinct CDR3 sequences, with about 25% of them counted one time only. The top ten constitute 0.7% to 0.95% of the sample.

The sequence joins TRBV20-1 to TRBJ2-7; TRBD2 agrees with 9 junctional bases. This receptor was identified in a human donor in good health. Some libraries in this study had Jurkat cell RNA spiked in. Sequencing was done on a sample of naive CD8+ T cells from blood, with Jurkat cell RNA spiked in. The sample's cell subset or site, from its label and the paper: FACS-sorted CD8+CD4-CCR7+CD45RA+ naive T cells. CDR3 loop: CSARELGLALYEQYF. The DNA reads as follows: TGCAGTGCTAGAGAATTGGGACTAGCTTTATACGAGCAGTACTTC.